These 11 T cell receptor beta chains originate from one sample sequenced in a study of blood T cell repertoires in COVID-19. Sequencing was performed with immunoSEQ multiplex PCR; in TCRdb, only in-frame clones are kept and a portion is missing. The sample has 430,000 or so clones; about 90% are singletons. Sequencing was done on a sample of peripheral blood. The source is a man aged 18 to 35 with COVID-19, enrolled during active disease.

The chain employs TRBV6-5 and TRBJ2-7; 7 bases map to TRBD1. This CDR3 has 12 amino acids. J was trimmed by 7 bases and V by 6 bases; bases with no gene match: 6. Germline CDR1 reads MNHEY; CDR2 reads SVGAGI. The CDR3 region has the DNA TGTGCCAGCAGGGACAGGAGAAAGGAGCAGTACTTC. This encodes CASRDRRKEQYF.

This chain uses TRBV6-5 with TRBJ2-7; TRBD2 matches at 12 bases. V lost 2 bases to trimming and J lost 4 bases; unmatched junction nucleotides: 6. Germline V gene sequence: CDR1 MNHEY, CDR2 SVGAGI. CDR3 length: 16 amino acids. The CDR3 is CASSYGDGLAGYEQYF. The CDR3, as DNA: TGTGCCAGCAGTTACGGGGATGGACTAGCGGGATACGAGCAGTACTTC.

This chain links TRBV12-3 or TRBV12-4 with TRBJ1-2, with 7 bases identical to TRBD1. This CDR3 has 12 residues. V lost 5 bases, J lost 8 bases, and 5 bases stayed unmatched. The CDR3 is CASSTYRGGYTF. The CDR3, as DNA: TGTGCCAGCAGTACCTACAGGGGCGGCTACACCTTC.

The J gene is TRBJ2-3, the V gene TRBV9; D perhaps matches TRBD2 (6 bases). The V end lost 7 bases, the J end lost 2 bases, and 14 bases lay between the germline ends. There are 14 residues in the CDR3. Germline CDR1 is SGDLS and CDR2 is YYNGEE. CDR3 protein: CASGAAGTTDTQYF. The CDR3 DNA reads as TGTGCCAGCGGCGCGGCGGGAACCACAGATACGCAGTATTTT. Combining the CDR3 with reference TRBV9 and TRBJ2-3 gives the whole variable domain DSGVTQTPKHLITATGQRVTLRCSPRSGDLSVYWYQQSLDQGLQFLIQYYNGEERAKGNILERFSAQQFPDLHSELNLSSLELGDSALYFCASGAAGTTDTQYFGPGTRLTVL.

The CDR3 coding sequence is TGTGCCAGAGGCTTCGCCCGGGATCTGACTAACTATGGCTACACCTTC. It encodes CARGFARDLTNYGYTF. V and J are TRBV2 and TRBJ1-2; D is unclear. Germline V CDR1 and CDR2: SNHLY, FYNNEI. V was trimmed by 9 bases and J by 0 bases, leaving 20 bases between them. The CDR3 totals 16 residues.

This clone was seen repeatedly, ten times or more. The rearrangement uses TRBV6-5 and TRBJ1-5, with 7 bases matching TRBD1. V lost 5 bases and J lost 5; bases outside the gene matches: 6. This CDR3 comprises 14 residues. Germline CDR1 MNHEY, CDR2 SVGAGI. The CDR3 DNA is TGTGCCAGCAGTCGACAGGGTCAGGATCAGCCCCAGCATTTT. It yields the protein CASSRQGQDQPQHF.

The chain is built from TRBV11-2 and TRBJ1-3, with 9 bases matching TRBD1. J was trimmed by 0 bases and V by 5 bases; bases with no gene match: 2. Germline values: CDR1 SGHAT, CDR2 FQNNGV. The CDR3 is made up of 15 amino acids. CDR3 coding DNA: TGTGCCAGCAGCCGGACAGGGGACTCTGGAAACACCATATATTTT. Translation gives CASSRTGDSGNTIYF.

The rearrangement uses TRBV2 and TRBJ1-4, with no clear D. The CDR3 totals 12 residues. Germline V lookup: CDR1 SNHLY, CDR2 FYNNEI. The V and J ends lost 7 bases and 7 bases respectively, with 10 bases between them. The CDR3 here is CASKREGEKLFF. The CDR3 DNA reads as TGTGCCAGCAAAAGGGAGGGTGAAAAACTGTTTTTT.

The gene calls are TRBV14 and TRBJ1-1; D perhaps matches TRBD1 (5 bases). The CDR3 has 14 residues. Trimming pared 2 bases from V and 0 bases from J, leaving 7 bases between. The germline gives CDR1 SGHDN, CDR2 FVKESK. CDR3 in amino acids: CASSQSTVNTEAFF. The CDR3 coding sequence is TGTGCCAGCAGCCAATCGACAGTGAACACTGAAGCTTTCTTT.

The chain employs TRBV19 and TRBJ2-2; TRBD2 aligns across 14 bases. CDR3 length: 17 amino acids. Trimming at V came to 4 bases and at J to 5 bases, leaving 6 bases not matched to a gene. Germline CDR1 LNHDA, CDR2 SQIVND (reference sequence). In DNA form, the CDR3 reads TGTGCCAGTAGTAGGGGACTAGCGGGAGTGAAGACCGGGGAGCTGTTTTTT. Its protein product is CASSRGLAGVKTGELFF.

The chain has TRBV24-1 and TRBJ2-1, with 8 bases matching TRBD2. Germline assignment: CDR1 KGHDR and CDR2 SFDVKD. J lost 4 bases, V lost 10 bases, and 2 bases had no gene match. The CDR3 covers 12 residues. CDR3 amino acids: CATIAGYNEQFF. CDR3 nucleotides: TGTGCCACGATAGCGGGATACAATGAGCAGTTCTTC.